A single sample is the source of the 20 T cell receptor beta chains below, sequenced in a study of blood T cell repertoires in COVID-19. Some clones are missing from TCRdb's copy, which holds only in-frame ones; the method was immunoSEQ multiplex PCR. The table shows tens of thousands of clones, with around 90% occurring only once. The sequencing sample was made of peripheral blood. The receptors originated from a human donor in a cohort sampled during active COVID-19.

The gene calls are TRBV28 and TRBJ2-7, with TRBD2 matching over 8 bases. This CDR3 is 14 amino acids long. The germline CDR1 and CDR2 sequences are MDHEN and SYDVKM. The V segment lost 4 bases and the J segment 3 bases; nucleotides outside the gene matches: 5. DNA for the CDR3: TGTGCCAGCAGTTCCCAGCGGGGGTTCTACGAGCAGTACTTC. It codes for CASSSQRGFYEQYF.

This clone appeared a single time. The chain is built from TRBV19 and TRBJ2-2; D gene unclear. V shed 3 bases and J shed 1 base, with 6 bases lying between them. Germline assignment: CDR1 LNHDA and CDR2 SQIVND (reference sequence). The CDR3 is 14 amino acids. The CDR3 bases are TGTGCCAGTAGTATGCGGCAGAACACCGGGGAGCTGTTTTTT. Translating it yields CASSMRQNTGELFF.

This clone was detected only a few times. This CDR3 reads CASSPPESDQPQHF. For the CDR3, the DNA is TGTGCCAGCTCACCACCGGAGAGTGATCAGCCCCAGCATTTT. The chain couples TRBV18 to TRBJ1-5, with D unresolved. Germline CDR1 KGHSH, CDR2 LQKENI. Trimming took off 0 bases at V and 5 bases at J, with 8 bases between the two ends. The CDR3 length is 14 residues.

The chain employs TRBV5-1 and TRBJ2-5; 7 positions match TRBD2. The CDR3 has 14 amino acids. Germline CDR1 reads SGHRS; CDR2 reads YFSETQ. After removal of 3 bases from V and 1 base from J, the junction contained 3 bases not matched to a gene. The CDR3 reads CASSWGGGQETQYF. As DNA, the CDR3 is TGCGCCAGCAGCTGGGGGGGAGGCCAAGAGACCCAGTACTTC.

The CDR3 nucleotides read TGCGCCAGCAGCCAATATGCCGCGGGGAACACTGAAGCTTTCTTT. It translates to CASSQYAAGNTEAFF. J is TRBJ1-1 and V is TRBV4-3; D unresolved. The CDR3 covers 15 residues. Trimming cost V 2 bases and J 1 base, with 11 bases left between them. Germline V CDR1 and CDR2: LGHNA, YSLEER.

The genes are TRBV18 and TRBJ2-3; the D gene is possibly TRBD2 (6 bases). The V end was cut by 3 bases, the J end by 4 bases, with 11 bases between. Germline CDR1 and CDR2: KGHSH and LQKENI. The CDR3 contains 14 residues. CDR3 in DNA: TGTGCCAGCTCACCCAGACTAGGGCCAGATACGCAGTATTTT. Translating it yields CASSPRLGPDTQYF.

The genes are TRBV6-5 and TRBJ1-3; D is unresolved. The CDR3 is made up of 15 amino acids. Trimming cost V 2 bases and J 0 bases, with 8 bases left between them. Germline CDR1 reads MNHEY; CDR2 reads SVGAGI. The CDR3 loop reads CASSYERSSGNTIYF. The CDR3 DNA reads as TGTGCCAGCAGTTACGAGAGGAGCTCTGGAAACACCATATATTTT.

This chain connects TRBV5-1 to TRBJ2-1, with D unclear. The CDR3 has 15 amino acids. Germline values: CDR1 SGHRS, CDR2 YFSETQ. The V and J ends lost 0 bases and 0 bases respectively, with 7 bases between them. Written as DNA, the CDR3 is TGCGCCAGCAGCTTGGGGTCCAGCTCCTACAATGAGCAGTTCTTC. It specifies CASSLGSSSYNEQFF.

The V call is TRBV24-1, the J call TRBJ2-6; unclear D gene. This CDR3 has 15 residues. V was clipped by 3 bases and J by 2 bases, with 7 bases between them. Germline V CDR1 and CDR2: KGHDR, SFDVKD. The CDR3 DNA sequence: TGTGCCACCAGTGATCTTAACACTGGGGCCAACGTCCTGACTTTC. Encoded protein: CATSDLNTGANVLTF.

The chain uses TRBV7-9 and TRBJ1-4, with D perhaps TRBD1 (6 bases). The CDR3 runs to 14 residues. The V end was cut by 5 bases, the J end by 5 bases, with 12 bases between. Germline lookup yields CDR1 SEHNR and CDR2 FQNEAQ (reference sequence). The CDR3 sequence: CASSRGQPNEKLFF. DNA of the CDR3: TGTGCCAGCAGCAGAGGACAGCCGAATGAAAAACTGTTTTTT.

The V gene is TRBV5-1, the J gene TRBJ2-1; 14 bases fit TRBD2. V was clipped by 3 bases and J by 1 base; unmatched bases: 15. Germline V lookup: CDR1 SGHRS, CDR2 YFSETQ. CDR3 length equals 21 residues. CDR3 DNA sequence: TGCGCCAGCAGCTCAAAACGAGGGGCGGGACTAGCGGGAGTATCCTACAATGAGCAGTTCTTC. Protein product: CASSSKRGAGLAGVSYNEQFF.

This rearrangement joins TRBV6-2 or TRBV6-3 to TRBJ2-7; 8 bases agree with TRBD2. Germline V gives CDR1 MNHEY, CDR2 SVGEGT. Germline trimming cut 2 bases from V and 6 bases from J; bases unmatched to any gene: 6. The CDR3 loop spans 14 amino acids. CDR3 loop: CASSYGTGGFEQYF. The CDR3 DNA sequence: TGTGCCAGCAGTTACGGGACGGGGGGGTTCGAGCAGTACTTC.

The chain recombines TRBV9 with TRBJ1-4, with TRBD1 as a possible D gene (6 bases). Germline values: CDR1 SGDLS, CDR2 YYNGEE. This CDR3 has 14 residues. V was clipped by 3 bases and J by 8 bases, with 14 bases between them. CDR3 protein: CASSGTGSTEKLFF. CDR3 DNA: TGTGCCAGCAGCGGAACAGGGTCTACGGAAAAACTGTTTTTT. The full variable domain, its missing parts supplied by reference TRBV9 and TRBJ1-4, is DSGVTQTPKHLITATGQRVTLRCSPRSGDLSVYWYQQSLDQGLQFLIQYYNGEERAKGNILERFSAQQFPDLHSELNLSSLELGDSALYFCASSGTGSTEKLFFGSGTQLSVL.

CDR3 bases: TGTGCCAGCAGTGGGGCCCGAGGGCTAGTCTCCTACGAGCAGTACTTC. Translating it yields CASSGARGLVSYEQYF. This chain links TRBV6-1 with TRBJ2-7, with D perhaps matching TRBD2 (5 bases). V gave up 4 bases and J gave up 0 bases, with 16 bases separating them. The CDR3 runs 16 residues. Looked up from germline, CDR1 is MNHNS and CDR2 is SASEGT.

This clone was observed a single time. The chain couples TRBV9 to TRBJ2-7; 10 nucleotides agree with TRBD1. The CDR3 contains 14 residues. V gave up 0 bases and J gave up 6 bases; unmatched junction bases: 3. Germline V gene sequence: CDR1 SGDLS, CDR2 YYNGEE. This CDR3 is CASSVGQGAFEQYF. The CDR3 nucleotides are TGTGCCAGCAGCGTAGGACAGGGGGCGTTCGAGCAGTACTTC. Together with reference TRBV9 and TRBJ2-7, the CDR3 gives the full variable domain: DSGVTQTPKHLITATGQRVTLRCSPRSGDLSVYWYQQSLDQGLQFLIQYYNGEERAKGNILERFSAQQFPDLHSELNLSSLELGDSALYFCASSVGQGAFEQYFGPGTRLTVT.

The chain carries TRBV10-3 and TRBJ1-1; 8 bases line up with TRBD1. This CDR3 has 13 amino acids. The germline CDR1 and CDR2 sequences are ENHRY and SYGVKD. With V trimmed by 4 bases and J by 6 bases, 4 bases remained unmatched. The CDR3 loop is CAISGDRGAEAFF. The DNA for the CDR3 is TGTGCCATCAGTGGAGACAGGGGCGCTGAAGCTTTCTTT.

V gene TRBV5-1 combines with J gene TRBJ2-1, with no clear D. Germline CDR1 is SGHRS and CDR2 is YFSETQ. This CDR3 is 14 amino acids long. Trimming shortened V by 4 bases and J by 5 bases, and 13 bases separated the two germline ends. CDR3 sequence: CASSPLRSHNEQFF. The DNA for the CDR3 is TGCGCCAGCAGCCCCCTCCGAAGCCACAATGAGCAGTTCTTC.

The genes are TRBV9 and TRBJ2-5; 8 bases map to TRBD2. V gave up 5 bases and J gave up 2 bases; unmatched junction bases: 8. The CDR3 extends over 15 amino acids. Germline V gene sequence: CDR1 SGDLS, CDR2 YYNGEE. This CDR3 reads CASSLAGGQQETQYF. The CDR3 coding sequence is TGTGCCAGCAGTTTGGCGGGGGGCCAACAAGAGACCCAGTACTTC.

This clone has more than one count but fewer than ten. Within the sample, other DNA sequences also encode this same CDR3. This sequence joins TRBV20-1 and TRBJ2-7, with D perhaps TRBD1 (5 bases). Trimming removed 3 bases from V and 5 bases from J, with 8 bases in between. The V gene's germline CDR1 is DFQATT and CDR2 SNEGSKA (reference sequence). The CDR3 covers 11 residues. The CDR3 DNA is TGCAGTGCTAGTTCAGGGCACGAGCAGTACTTC. Its translation: CSASSGHEQYF.

The gene calls are TRBV7-9 and TRBJ1-2; 7 bases fit TRBD1. The CDR3 runs 13 residues. The V segment lost 11 bases and the J segment 4 bases; nucleotides outside the gene matches: 10. From germline, CDR1 is SEHNR and CDR2 FQNEAQ (reference sequence). The CDR3 spells CAGGDRASYGYTF. CDR3 coding DNA: TGTGCCGGGGGTGACAGGGCGTCCTATGGCTACACCTTC.